One sample yielded the 10 T cell receptor beta chains listed below, sequenced in a study of T cell changes during pregnancy in multiple sclerosis. Libraries were prepared by immunoSEQ multiplex PCR; TCRdb keeps only in-frame clonotypes and omits some of them. The sample has around 51,000 clones, roughly 93% seen once. The material was peripheral blood, obtained in the second trimester of pregnancy. The source is a female donor with multiple sclerosis, enrolled in a pregnancy study.

V is TRBV19 and J is TRBJ2-7, with D possibly being TRBD1 (5 bases). The CDR3 totals 14 residues. CDR1 LNHDA and CDR2 SQIVND come from the germline V gene (reference sequence). Trimming removed 6 bases at V and 0 bases at J, with 12 bases between. CDR3 sequence (DNA): TGTGCCAGTAGCCTGACAGTGAACTCCTACGAGCAGTACTTC. Residues: CASSLTVNSYEQYF.

The genes are TRBV11-3 and TRBJ2-7; D is perhaps TRBD2 (5 bases). Between the trimmed V and J ends, which lost 6 bases and 3 bases, there was a span of 12 bases. Per the germline V gene, CDR1 is SGHNT and CDR2 is YENEEA. The CDR3 covers 13 residues. The CDR3 DNA sequence: TGTGCCAGCAGGGGAAGAGGGAGCTACGAGCAGTACTTC. Amino acid sequence: CASRGRGSYEQYF.

The chain couples TRBV18 to TRBJ2-5; maybe TRBD1 (6 bases). This CDR3 spans 17 amino acids. Trimming removed 3 bases from V and 1 base from J, with 18 bases in between. CDR1 is KGHSH, CDR2 LQKENI, per germline. The CDR3 loop reads CASSPPGTLTLQETQYF. For the CDR3, the DNA is TGTGCCAGCTCACCCCCGGGGACACTGACCCTCCAAGAGACCCAGTACTTC.

This clone was found once. The CDR3 spells CASSVRRFGANVLTF. The CDR3 DNA reads as TGTGCCAGCAGCGTTCGGAGGTTCGGGGCCAACGTCCTGACTTTC. This chain links TRBV9 with TRBJ2-6; D might be TRBD2 (5 bases). V was trimmed by 2 bases and J by 4 bases, leaving 10 bases between them. The CDR3 sequence is 15 residues long. Per germline, CDR1 SGDLS and CDR2 YYNGEE. The complete variable domain, with remaining parts taken from reference TRBV9 and TRBJ2-6, reads DSGVTQTPKHLITATGQRVTLRCSPRSGDLSVYWYQQSLDQGLQFLIQYYNGEERAKGNILERFSAQQFPDLHSELNLSSLELGDSALYFCASSVRRFGANVLTFGAGSRLTVL.

The chain links TRBV7-9 to TRBJ1-4; D gene uncertain. V was shortened by 4 bases and J by 8 bases, with 14 bases between the two germline ends. Germline V CDR1 and CDR2: SEHNR, FQNEAQ (reference sequence). The CDR3 is 14 residues long. The CDR3 DNA is TGTGCCAGCAGCTATGGGAGTATGGAAGAAAAACTGTTTTTT. As protein: CASSYGSMEEKLFF.

The chain recombines TRBV11-3 with TRBJ2-1, with 7 positions matching TRBD2. This CDR3 spans 14 amino acids. The V gene end was trimmed by 7 bases and the J gene end by 7 bases; junction bases not matched to a gene: 10. Germline loops: CDR1 SGHNT, CDR2 YENEEA. CDR3 loop: CASTRTTSRNEQFF. In nucleotides, the CDR3 is TGTGCCAGCACCCGAACGACTAGCCGGAATGAGCAGTTCTTC.

The chain employs TRBV11-2 and TRBJ2-7, with 12 positions matching TRBD2. The CDR3 consists of 17 residues. V trimming: 6 bases; J trimming: 1 base; junction bases outside the gene matches: 10. Germline values: CDR1 SGHAT, CDR2 FQNNGV. The CDR3 coding sequence is TGTGCCAGCAGTGTGGGGCTAGCGGGAGGGTCATCCTACGAGCAGTACTTC. Translating it yields CASSVGLAGGSSYEQYF.

The V gene is TRBV29-1, the J gene TRBJ1-1; 7 bases match TRBD1. Per the germline V gene, CDR1 is SQVTM and CDR2 is ANQGSEA. The CDR3 loop spans 13 amino acids. V lost 0 bases and J lost 4; bases outside the gene matches: 2. The CDR3 nucleotides are TGCAGCGTTGAAGAAGACAGGGCCACTGAAGCTTTCTTT. It is translated as CSVEEDRATEAFF.

The chain carries TRBV7-8 and TRBJ2-5, with D perhaps TRBD1 (5 bases). Germline-derived CDR1 and CDR2 are SGHVS and FQNEAQ. CDR3 size: 17 residues. V shed 5 bases and J shed 0 bases, with 19 bases lying between them. The CDR3 here is CASSLTRTGWYQETQYF. The DNA of the CDR3 is TGTGCCAGCAGCCTCACTCGCACAGGATGGTACCAAGAGACCCAGTACTTC.

The V call is TRBV19, the J call TRBJ2-1; 10 bases agree with TRBD2. V gave up 2 bases and J gave up 4 bases; unmatched junction bases: 5. Germline CDR1 is LNHDA and CDR2 is SQIVND (reference sequence). The CDR3 length is 16 residues. The DNA for the CDR3 is TGTGCCAGTAGTATACTAGCGGGAGAGGTTTACAATGAGCAGTTCTTC. It codes for CASSILAGEVYNEQFF.